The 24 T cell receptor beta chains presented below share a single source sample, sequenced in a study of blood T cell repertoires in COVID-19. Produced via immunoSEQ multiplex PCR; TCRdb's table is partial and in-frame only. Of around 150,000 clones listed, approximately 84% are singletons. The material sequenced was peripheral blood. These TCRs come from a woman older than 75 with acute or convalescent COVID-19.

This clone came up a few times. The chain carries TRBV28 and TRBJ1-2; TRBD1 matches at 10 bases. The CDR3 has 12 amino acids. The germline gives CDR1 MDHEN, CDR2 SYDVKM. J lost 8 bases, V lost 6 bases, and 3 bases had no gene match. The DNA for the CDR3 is TGTGCCAGCAGAAGGACAGGGGGAGGCTACACCTTC. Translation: CASRRTGGGYTF.

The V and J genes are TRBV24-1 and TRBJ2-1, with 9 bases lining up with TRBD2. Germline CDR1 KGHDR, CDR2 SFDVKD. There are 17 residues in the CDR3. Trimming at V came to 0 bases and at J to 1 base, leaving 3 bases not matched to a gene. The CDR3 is CATSDLRSGRSYNEQFF. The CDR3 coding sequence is TGTGCCACCAGTGATTTGAGAAGCGGGAGGTCCTACAATGAGCAGTTCTTC.

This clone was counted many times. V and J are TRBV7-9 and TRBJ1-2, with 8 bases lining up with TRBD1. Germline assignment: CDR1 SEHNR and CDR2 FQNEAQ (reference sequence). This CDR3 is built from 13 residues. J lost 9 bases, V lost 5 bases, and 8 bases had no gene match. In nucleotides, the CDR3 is TGTGCCAGCAGCCCTGGACAGGGCCGGCGCTACACCTTC. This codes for CASSPGQGRRYTF.

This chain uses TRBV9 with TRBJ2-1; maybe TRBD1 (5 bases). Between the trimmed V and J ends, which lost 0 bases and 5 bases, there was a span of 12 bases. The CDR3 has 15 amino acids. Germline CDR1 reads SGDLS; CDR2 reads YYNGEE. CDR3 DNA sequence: TGTGCCAGCAGCGTAGGGGGCTTCGGTAACAATGAGCAGTTCTTC. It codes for CASSVGGFGNNEQFF.

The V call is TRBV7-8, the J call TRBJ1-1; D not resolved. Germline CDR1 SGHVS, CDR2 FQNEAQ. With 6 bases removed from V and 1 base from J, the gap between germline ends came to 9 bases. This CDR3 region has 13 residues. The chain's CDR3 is CASRRTENTEAFF. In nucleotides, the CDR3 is TGTGCCAGCAGGCGGACTGAGAACACTGAAGCTTTCTTT.

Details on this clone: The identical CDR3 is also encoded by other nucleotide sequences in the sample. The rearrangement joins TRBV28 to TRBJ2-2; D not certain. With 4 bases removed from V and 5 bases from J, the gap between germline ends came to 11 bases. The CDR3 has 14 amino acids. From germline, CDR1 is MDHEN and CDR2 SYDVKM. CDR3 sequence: CASSSPGGTGELFF. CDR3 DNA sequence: TGTGCCAGCAGTTCGCCAGGTGGAACCGGGGAGCTGTTTTTT.

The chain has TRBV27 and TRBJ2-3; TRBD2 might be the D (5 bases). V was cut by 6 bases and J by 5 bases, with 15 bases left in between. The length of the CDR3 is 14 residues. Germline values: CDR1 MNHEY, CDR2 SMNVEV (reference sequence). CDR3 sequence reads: CASRRTPPGDTQYF. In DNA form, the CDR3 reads TGTGCCAGCAGACGGACTCCCCCGGGAGATACGCAGTATTTT.

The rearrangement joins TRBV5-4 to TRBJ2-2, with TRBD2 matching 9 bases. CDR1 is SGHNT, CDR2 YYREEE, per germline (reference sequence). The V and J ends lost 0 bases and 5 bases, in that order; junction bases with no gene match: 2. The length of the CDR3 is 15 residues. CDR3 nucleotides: TGTGCCAGCAGCTTGGCCAGCGGGAGGACCGGGGAGCTGTTTTTT. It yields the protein CASSLASGRTGELFF. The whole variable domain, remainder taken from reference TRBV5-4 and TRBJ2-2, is ETGVTQSPTHLIKTRGQQVTLRCSSQSGHNTVSWYQQALGQGPQFIFQYYREEENGRGNFPPRFSGLQFPNYSSELNVNALELDDSALYLCASSLASGRTGELFFGEGSRLTVL.

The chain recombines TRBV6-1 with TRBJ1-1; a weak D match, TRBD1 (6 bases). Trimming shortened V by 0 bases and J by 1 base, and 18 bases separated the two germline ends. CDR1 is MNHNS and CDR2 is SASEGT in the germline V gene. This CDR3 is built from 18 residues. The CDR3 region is CASSEALVQGSGNTEAFF. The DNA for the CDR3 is TGTGCCAGCAGTGAAGCGCTCGTTCAGGGGAGTGGGAACACTGAAGCTTTCTTT.

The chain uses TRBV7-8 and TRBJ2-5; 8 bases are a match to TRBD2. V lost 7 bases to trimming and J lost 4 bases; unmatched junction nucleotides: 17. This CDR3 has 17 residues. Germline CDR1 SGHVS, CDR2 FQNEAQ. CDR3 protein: CASTSGRGTRGSETQYF. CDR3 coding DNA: TGTGCCAGCACCTCTGGGCGAGGGACTAGGGGTTCAGAGACCCAGTACTTC.

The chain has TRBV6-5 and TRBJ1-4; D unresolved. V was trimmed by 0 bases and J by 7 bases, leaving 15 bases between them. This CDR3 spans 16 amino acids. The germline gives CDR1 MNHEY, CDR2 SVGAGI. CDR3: CASSYSRWRLGEKLFF. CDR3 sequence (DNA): TGTGCCAGCAGTTACTCCAGATGGAGATTGGGTGAAAAACTGTTTTTT.

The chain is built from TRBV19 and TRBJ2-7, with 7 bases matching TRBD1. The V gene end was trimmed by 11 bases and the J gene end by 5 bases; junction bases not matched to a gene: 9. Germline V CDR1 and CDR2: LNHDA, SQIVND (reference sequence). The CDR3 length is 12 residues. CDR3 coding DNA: TGTGCCTCTTCAGACAGGGTCCACGAGCAGTACTTC. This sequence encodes CASSDRVHEQYF.

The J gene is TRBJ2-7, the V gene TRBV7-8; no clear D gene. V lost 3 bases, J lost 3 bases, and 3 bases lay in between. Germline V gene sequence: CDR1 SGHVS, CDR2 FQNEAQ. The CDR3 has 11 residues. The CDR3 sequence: CASSFLYEQYF. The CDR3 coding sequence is TGTGCCAGCAGCTTCCTCTACGAGCAGTACTTC.

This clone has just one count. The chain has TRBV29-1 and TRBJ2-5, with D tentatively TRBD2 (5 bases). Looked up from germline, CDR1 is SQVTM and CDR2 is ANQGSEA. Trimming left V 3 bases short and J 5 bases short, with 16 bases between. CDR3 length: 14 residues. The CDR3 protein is CSVDAVPSRETQYF. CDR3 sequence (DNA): TGCAGCGTTGATGCGGTCCCTAGCAGGGAGACCCAGTACTTC.

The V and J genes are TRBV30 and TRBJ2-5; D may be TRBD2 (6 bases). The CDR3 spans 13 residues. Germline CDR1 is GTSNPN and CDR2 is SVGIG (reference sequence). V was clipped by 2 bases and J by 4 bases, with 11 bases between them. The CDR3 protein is CAWSIPGRETQYF. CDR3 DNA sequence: TGTGCCTGGAGTATACCCGGGAGAGAGACCCAGTACTTC.

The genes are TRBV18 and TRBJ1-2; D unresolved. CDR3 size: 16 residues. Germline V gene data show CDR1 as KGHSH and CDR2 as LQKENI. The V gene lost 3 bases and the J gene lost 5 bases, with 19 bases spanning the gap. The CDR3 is CASSPPSVGFQYGYTF. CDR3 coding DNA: TGTGCCAGCTCACCCCCTAGCGTGGGCTTCCAGTATGGCTACACCTTC.

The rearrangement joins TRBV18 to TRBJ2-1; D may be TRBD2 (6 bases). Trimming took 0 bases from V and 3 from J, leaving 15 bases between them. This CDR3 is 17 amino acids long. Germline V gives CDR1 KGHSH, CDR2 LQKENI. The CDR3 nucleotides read TGTGCCAGCTCACCACCGGAGTCGATTAGCGGCTACAATGAGCAGTTCTTC. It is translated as CASSPPESISGYNEQFF.

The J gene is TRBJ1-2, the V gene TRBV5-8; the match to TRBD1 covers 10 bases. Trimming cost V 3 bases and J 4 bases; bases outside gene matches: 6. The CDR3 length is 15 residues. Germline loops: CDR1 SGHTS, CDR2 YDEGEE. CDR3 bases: TGTGCCAGCAGCTCGACAGGGGGCCCGGGCTATGGCTACACCTTC. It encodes CASSSTGGPGYGYTF.

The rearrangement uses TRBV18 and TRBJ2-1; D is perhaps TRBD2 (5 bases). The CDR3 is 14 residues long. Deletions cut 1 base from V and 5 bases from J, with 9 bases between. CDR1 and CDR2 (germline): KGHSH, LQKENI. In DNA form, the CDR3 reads TGTGCCAGCTCACCACGGACTCCCGACAATGAGCAGTTCTTC. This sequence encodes CASSPRTPDNEQFF.

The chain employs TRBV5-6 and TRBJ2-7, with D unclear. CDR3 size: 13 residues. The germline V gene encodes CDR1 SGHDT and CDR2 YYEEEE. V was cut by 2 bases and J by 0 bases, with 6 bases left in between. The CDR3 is CASSLQSSYEQYF. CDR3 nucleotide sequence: TGTGCCAGCAGCTTACAAAGCTCCTACGAGCAGTACTTC.

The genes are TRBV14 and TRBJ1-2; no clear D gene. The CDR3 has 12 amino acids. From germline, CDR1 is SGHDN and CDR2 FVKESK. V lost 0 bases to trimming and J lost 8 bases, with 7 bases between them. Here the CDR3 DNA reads TGTGCCAGCAGCCAAGACATACGGGGCTACACCTTC. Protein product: CASSQDIRGYTF.

CDR3 DNA sequence: TGTGCCAGCAGCCGACTCGGAAAGGACTACGAGCAGTACTTC. It encodes CASSRLGKDYEQYF. The V gene is TRBV6-2 or TRBV6-3, the J gene TRBJ2-7; D call uncertain. V lost 6 bases and J 3 bases, leaving 15 bases between the germline ends. CDR1 and CDR2 from the germline V gene are MNHEY and SVGEGT. There are 14 residues in the CDR3.

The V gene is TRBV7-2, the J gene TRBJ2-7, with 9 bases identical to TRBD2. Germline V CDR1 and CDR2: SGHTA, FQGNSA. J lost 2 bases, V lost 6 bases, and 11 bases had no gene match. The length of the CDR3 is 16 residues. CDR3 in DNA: TGTGCCAGCAGTCTTTCGAGCGGGGGGCGTCCCTACGAGCAGTACTTC. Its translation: CASSLSSGGRPYEQYF.

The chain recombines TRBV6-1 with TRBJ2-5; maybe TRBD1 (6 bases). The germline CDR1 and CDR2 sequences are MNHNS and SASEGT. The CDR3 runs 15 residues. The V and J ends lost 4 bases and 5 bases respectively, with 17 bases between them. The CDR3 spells CASSGAGTRGETQYF. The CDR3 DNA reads TGTGCCAGCAGTGGAGCCGGGACAAGGGGGGAGACCCAGTACTTC.